The 29 T cell receptor beta chains below come from one sample, sequenced in a study of blood T cell repertoires in COVID-19 (dated by TCRdb to 2020 to 2021). The library was made by the immunoSEQ multiplex PCR assay. TCRdb obtained this table from immuneACCESS and retained in-frame rearrangements with V and J assigned. These tables miss some clones; where compared with another copy, unresolved V genes account for less than half of the shortfall, and the remainder is unexplained. Recorded for this sample are about 100,000 clones; roughly 87% of them occurred a single time. More than 3% of the sample belongs to the ten largest clones. Material for sequencing was peripheral blood. These TCRs come from a man between 60 and 75 years old with acute or convalescent COVID-19.

This clone was counted once. The V gene is TRBV6-4, the J gene TRBJ2-2; 7 bases fit TRBD2. The ends lost 2 bases at V and 7 bases at J; junction bases unmatched: 4. Looked up from germline, CDR1 is MRHNA and CDR2 is SNTAGT. The CDR3 has 14 residues. The CDR3 DNA reads TGTGCCAGCAGTGACGGGGGGGAACACGGGGAGCTGTTTTTT. This gives the protein CASSDGGEHGELFF.

This rearrangement joins TRBV4-3 to TRBJ2-7, with D perhaps matching TRBD1 (6 bases). The germline V gene has CDR1 LGHNA and CDR2 YSLEER. The ends were cut back, 4 bases at V and 2 bases at J, with 15 bases in the middle. This CDR3 has 15 residues. The chain's CDR3 is CASSREGRGAYEQYF. The CDR3 DNA is TGCGCCAGCAGCCGAGAGGGCAGGGGCGCCTACGAGCAGTACTTC.

This clone was seen only once. J is TRBJ1-5 and V is TRBV7-8, with TRBD1 as a possible D gene (6 bases). Trimming stripped 5 bases from V and 2 bases from J, with 16 bases between. Looked up from germline, CDR1 is SGHVS and CDR2 is FQNEAQ. This CDR3 region has 16 residues. The CDR3 sequence: CASSLDFNRGNQPQHF. For the CDR3, the DNA is TGTGCCAGCAGCCTAGACTTTAACAGGGGCAATCAGCCCCAGCATTTT.

The chain links TRBV6-2 or TRBV6-3 to TRBJ2-1; D possibly corresponds to TRBD1 (5 bases). The V and J ends lost 2 bases and 3 bases respectively, with 8 bases between them. The CDR3 is 14 residues long. In germline, CDR1 is MNHEY, CDR2 SVGEGT. Written as DNA, the CDR3 is TGTGCCAGCAGTTACCCAGGGAACTACAATGAGCAGTTCTTC. Amino acids: CASSYPGNYNEQFF.

This sequence joins TRBV12-5 and TRBJ2-7; possibly TRBD1 for D (5 bases). Between the trimmed V and J ends, which lost 6 bases and 1 base, there was a span of 16 bases. The CDR3 runs 15 residues. CDR1 LGHNT and CDR2 FRNRAP come from the germline V gene. This chain's CDR3 is CASGADSYPSYEQYF. CDR3 DNA sequence: TGTGCTAGTGGGGCCGACAGTTACCCATCCTACGAGCAGTACTTC.

The chain carries TRBV20-1 and TRBJ1-1, with D maybe TRBD1 (6 bases). V lost 3 bases and J 4 bases, leaving 21 bases between the germline ends. Per the germline V gene, CDR1 is DFQATT and CDR2 is SNEGSKA (reference sequence). The CDR3 has 16 residues. The CDR3 sequence: CSASRIMGAVGTEAFF. DNA for the CDR3: TGCAGTGCTAGTCGGATAATGGGGGCCGTGGGCACTGAAGCTTTCTTT.

This chain joins TRBV6-5 and TRBJ2-5; D call uncertain. There are 13 residues in the CDR3. The V end was cut by 8 bases, the J end by 5 bases, with 15 bases between. Per germline, CDR1 MNHEY and CDR2 SVGAGI. CDR3 loop: CASSFRFLETQYF. The DNA of the CDR3 is TGTGCCAGCTCCTTCAGATTTTTGGAGACCCAGTACTTC.

This clone was seen just once. The chain joins TRBV4-1 to TRBJ2-1, with 9 bases that match TRBD1. V gave up 1 base and J gave up 0 bases; unmatched junction bases: 4. CDR1 is MGHRA and CDR2 is YSYEKL in the germline V gene. This CDR3 region has 17 residues. CDR3 DNA: TGCGCCAGCAGCCAAGCGGGACAGGGAGGCTCCTACAATGAGCAGTTCTTC. Its translation is CASSQAGQGGSYNEQFF.

The chain recombines TRBV10-3 with TRBJ2-1; TRBD2 agrees at 9 bases. V lost 2 bases to trimming and J lost 0 bases; unmatched junction nucleotides: 11. Germline assignment: CDR1 ENHRY and CDR2 SYGVKD. The CDR3 is made up of 19 amino acids. CDR3 sequence: CAISEGTSRSSSSYNEQFF. CDR3 coding DNA: TGTGCCATCAGTGAGGGGACTAGCAGGAGTTCGAGCTCCTACAATGAGCAGTTCTTC.

The chain carries TRBV19 and TRBJ1-1; D ambiguous. Germline lookup yields CDR1 LNHDA and CDR2 SQIVND (reference sequence). V shed 3 bases and J shed 5 bases, with 16 bases lying between them. This CDR3 contains 15 residues. The CDR3 here is CASSILLRARTEAFF. The CDR3 coding sequence is TGTGCCAGTAGTATCCTTTTGCGGGCGAGAACTGAAGCTTTCTTT.

The chain is built from TRBV6-5 and TRBJ1-5, with TRBD1 matching over 9 bases. V shed 6 bases, J shed 5 bases, and the junction held 8 bases outside the gene matches. CDR3 length equals 15 residues. Looked up from germline, CDR1 is MNHEY and CDR2 is SVGAGI. The CDR3 sequence is CASRNRGLPYQPQHF. In nucleotides, the CDR3 is TGTGCCAGCAGGAACAGGGGGCTTCCCTATCAGCCCCAGCATTTT.

V is TRBV7-9 and J is TRBJ2-2; D may be TRBD1 (5 bases). This CDR3 has 14 amino acids. The V end was cut by 3 bases, the J end by 8 bases, with 13 bases between. Germline-derived CDR1 and CDR2 are SEHNR and FQNEAQ (reference sequence). The CDR3 loop reads CASSFAGSKGELFF. The CDR3 DNA follows: TGTGCCAGCAGCTTCGCAGGGTCGAAGGGGGAGCTGTTTTTT.

The gene calls are TRBV6-2 or TRBV6-3 and TRBJ1-2; 7 bases line up with TRBD1. The CDR3 runs to 16 residues. Per the germline V gene, CDR1 is MNHEY and CDR2 is SVGEGT. The trim removed 2 bases at V and 4 bases at J, leaving 10 bases unmatched. The CDR3 DNA reads as TGTGCCAGCAGTTACCCCCGACAGGGAAGGGGCTATGGCTACACCTTC. Encoded protein: CASSYPRQGRGYGYTF.

The chain recombines TRBV12-3 or TRBV12-4 with TRBJ2-7; TRBD1 matches 8 bases. The trim removed 5 bases at V and 6 bases at J, leaving 3 bases unmatched. This CDR3 spans 12 amino acids. CDR3 bases: TGTGCCAGCAGTCAGGACAGGGCCGAGCAGTACTTC. It specifies CASSQDRAEQYF.

Only one count was recorded for this clone. The chain has TRBV10-3 and TRBJ2-1; 12 bases match TRBD2. J was trimmed by 8 bases and V by 0 bases; bases with no gene match: 5. Germline loops: CDR1 ENHRY, CDR2 SYGVKD. The CDR3 loop spans 16 amino acids. CDR3 DNA sequence: TGTGCCATCAGTGAGTCGCTAGCGGGGGGGAAGGATGAGCAGTTCTTC. Its protein is CAISESLAGGKDEQFF.

The gene calls are TRBV19 and TRBJ1-2; 7 nucleotides align to TRBD1. Per the germline V gene, CDR1 is LNHDA and CDR2 is SQIVND (reference sequence). The CDR3 loop spans 14 amino acids. Trimming at V came to 5 bases and at J to 3 bases, leaving 6 bases not matched to a gene. The CDR3 reads CASSETGQHYGYTF. CDR3 DNA: TGTGCCAGTAGTGAGACGGGACAGCACTATGGCTACACCTTC. Filled out from reference TRBV19 and TRBJ1-2, the complete variable domain reads DGGITQSPKYLFRKEGQNVTLSCEQNLNHDAMYWYRQDPGQGLRLIYYSQIVNDFQKGDIAEGYSVSREKKESFPLTVTSAQKNPTAFYLCASSETGQHYGYTFGSGTRLTVV.

This clone has just a few counts. This chain connects TRBV7-2 to TRBJ2-5; TRBD2 aligns across 11 bases. Trimming at V came to 5 bases and at J to 0 bases, leaving 11 bases not matched to a gene. Germline V gives CDR1 SGHTA, CDR2 FQGNSA. The CDR3 contains 18 residues. CDR3 sequence (DNA): TGTGCCAGCAGCCCCCGAAGTAGCGGGGGGGAGTACCAAGAGACCCAGTACTTC. This encodes CASSPRSSGGEYQETQYF.

The chain is built from TRBV27 and TRBJ1-5, with D possibly being TRBD1 (6 bases). The CDR3 contains 14 residues. V was pared by 4 bases and J by 5 bases, with 12 bases between. Per the germline V gene, CDR1 is MNHEY and CDR2 is SMNVEV (reference sequence). CDR3 loop: CASSSYREYQPQHF. The CDR3 region has the DNA TGTGCCAGCAGTTCCTACAGGGAATATCAGCCCCAGCATTTT.

V usage is TRBV24-1 and J usage is TRBJ2-2; the match to TRBD1 covers 9 bases. From germline, CDR1 is KGHDR and CDR2 SFDVKD. The V segment lost 7 bases and the J segment 5 bases; nucleotides outside the gene matches: 7. The CDR3 contains 15 residues. CDR3 sequence: CATSPGTGSTGELFF. Here the CDR3 DNA reads TGTGCCACCAGCCCTGGGACAGGGAGTACCGGGGAGCTGTTTTTT.

The chain joins TRBV4-3 to TRBJ1-1, with D tentatively TRBD1 (5 bases). The V gene's germline CDR1 is LGHNA and CDR2 YSLEER. This CDR3 is 13 amino acids long. V was clipped by 5 bases and J by 7 bases, with 14 bases between them. This CDR3 is CASSEATGYEAFF. CDR3 nucleotides: TGCGCCAGCAGCGAAGCAACAGGTTATGAAGCTTTCTTT.

This clone appeared once. This chain links TRBV27 with TRBJ2-2, with a weak D call TRBD1 (7 bases). The V gene's germline CDR1 is MNHEY and CDR2 SMNVEV (reference sequence). This CDR3 has 15 amino acids. V was cut by 6 bases and J by 5 bases, with 16 bases left in between. The CDR3 bases are TGTGCCAGCAGGGGCAACAGGGGAGGAACCGGGGAGCTGTTTTTT. This gives the protein CASRGNRGGTGELFF.

Only a few counts were recorded for this clone. J is TRBJ2-7 and V is TRBV6-5; 12 bases are a match to TRBD2. The V and J ends lost 6 bases and 6 bases, in that order; junction bases with no gene match: 9. This CDR3 has 15 amino acids. The germline gives CDR1 MNHEY, CDR2 SVGAGI. The CDR3 DNA is TGTGCCAGCAGACTAGGGACTAGCGGGTCGGCCGAGCAGTACTTC. As protein: CASRLGTSGSAEQYF.

The J gene is TRBJ2-2, the V gene TRBV14; D call uncertain. V was cut by 5 bases and J by 6 bases, with 10 bases left in between. The V gene's germline CDR1 is SGHDN and CDR2 FVKESK. The CDR3 contains 13 residues. In DNA form, the CDR3 reads TGTGCCAGCAGCAAAGGGCCTCCCGGGGAGCTGTTTTTT. Protein: CASSKGPPGELFF.

The chain recombines TRBV25-1 with TRBJ2-5, with 9 nucleotides matching TRBD1. From germline, CDR1 is MGHDK and CDR2 SYGVNS. The V and J ends lost 3 bases and 8 bases, in that order; junction bases with no gene match: 4. The CDR3 has 13 residues. CDR3 coding DNA: TGTGCCAGCAGTGATTGGGGACAGGGTACCCAGTACTTC. This encodes CASSDWGQGTQYF.

The chain couples TRBV5-6 to TRBJ1-5, with D uncertain. Trimming left V 4 bases short and J 0 bases short, with 8 bases between. CDR1 SGHDT and CDR2 YYEEEE come from the germline V gene. This CDR3 is built from 14 residues. CDR3 bases: TGTGCCAGCAGCCTAGCATATAGCAATCAGCCCCAGCATTTT. It yields the protein CASSLAYSNQPQHF.

The rearrangement joins TRBV11-2 to TRBJ1-5; D ambiguous. Germline CDR1 and CDR2: SGHAT and FQNNGV. The CDR3 is 16 residues long. V was pared by 1 base and J by 0 bases, with 10 bases between. The CDR3 loop reads CASSLVSVYSNQPQHF. In nucleotides, the CDR3 is TGTGCCAGCAGCTTAGTTTCGGTGTATAGCAATCAGCCCCAGCATTTT.

CDR3 coding DNA: TGTGCCAGCAGCTTGAGGGCTAGCGGGGGGAATGAGCAGTTCTTC. Its protein is CASSLRASGGNEQFF. The chain recombines TRBV5-8 with TRBJ2-1; 11 positions agree with TRBD2. The CDR3 contains 15 residues. V lost 1 base to trimming and J lost 7 bases; unmatched junction nucleotides: 4. The V gene's germline CDR1 is SGHTS and CDR2 YDEGEE.

The chain combines TRBV13 with TRBJ2-7; 12 bases map to TRBD2. From germline, CDR1 is PRHDT and CDR2 FYEKMQ (reference sequence). CDR3 length: 17 residues. J was trimmed by 3 bases and V by 2 bases; bases with no gene match: 8. The DNA of the CDR3 is TGTGCCAGCAGCTTACGGACTAGCGGGACAAGATTCTACGAGCAGTACTTC. This gives the protein CASSLRTSGTRFYEQYF.

The rearrangement joins TRBV12-3 or TRBV12-4 to TRBJ2-3, with D possibly TRBD1 on 5 matching bases. The CDR3 runs to 13 residues. V was shortened by 3 bases and J by 3 bases, with 7 bases between the two germline ends. CDR3 sequence: CASSFTGTDTQYF. CDR3 DNA sequence: TGTGCCAGCAGTTTTACAGGAACAGATACGCAGTATTTT.